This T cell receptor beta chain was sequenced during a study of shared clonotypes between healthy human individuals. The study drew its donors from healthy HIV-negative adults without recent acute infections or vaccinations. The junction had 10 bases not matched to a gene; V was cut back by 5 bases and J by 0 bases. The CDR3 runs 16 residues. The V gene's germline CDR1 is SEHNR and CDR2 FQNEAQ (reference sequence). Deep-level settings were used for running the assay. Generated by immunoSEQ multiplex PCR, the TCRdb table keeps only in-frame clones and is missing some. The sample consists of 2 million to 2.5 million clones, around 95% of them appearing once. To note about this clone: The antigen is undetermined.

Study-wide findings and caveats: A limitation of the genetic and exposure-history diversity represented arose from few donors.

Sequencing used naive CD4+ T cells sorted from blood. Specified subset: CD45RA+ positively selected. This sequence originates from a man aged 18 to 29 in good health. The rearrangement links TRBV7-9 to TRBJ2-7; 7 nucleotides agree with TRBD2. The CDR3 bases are TGTGCCAGCAGCGTATACCGGGAGGCGGTCTCCTACGAGCAGTACTTC. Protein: CASSVYREAVSYEQYF.